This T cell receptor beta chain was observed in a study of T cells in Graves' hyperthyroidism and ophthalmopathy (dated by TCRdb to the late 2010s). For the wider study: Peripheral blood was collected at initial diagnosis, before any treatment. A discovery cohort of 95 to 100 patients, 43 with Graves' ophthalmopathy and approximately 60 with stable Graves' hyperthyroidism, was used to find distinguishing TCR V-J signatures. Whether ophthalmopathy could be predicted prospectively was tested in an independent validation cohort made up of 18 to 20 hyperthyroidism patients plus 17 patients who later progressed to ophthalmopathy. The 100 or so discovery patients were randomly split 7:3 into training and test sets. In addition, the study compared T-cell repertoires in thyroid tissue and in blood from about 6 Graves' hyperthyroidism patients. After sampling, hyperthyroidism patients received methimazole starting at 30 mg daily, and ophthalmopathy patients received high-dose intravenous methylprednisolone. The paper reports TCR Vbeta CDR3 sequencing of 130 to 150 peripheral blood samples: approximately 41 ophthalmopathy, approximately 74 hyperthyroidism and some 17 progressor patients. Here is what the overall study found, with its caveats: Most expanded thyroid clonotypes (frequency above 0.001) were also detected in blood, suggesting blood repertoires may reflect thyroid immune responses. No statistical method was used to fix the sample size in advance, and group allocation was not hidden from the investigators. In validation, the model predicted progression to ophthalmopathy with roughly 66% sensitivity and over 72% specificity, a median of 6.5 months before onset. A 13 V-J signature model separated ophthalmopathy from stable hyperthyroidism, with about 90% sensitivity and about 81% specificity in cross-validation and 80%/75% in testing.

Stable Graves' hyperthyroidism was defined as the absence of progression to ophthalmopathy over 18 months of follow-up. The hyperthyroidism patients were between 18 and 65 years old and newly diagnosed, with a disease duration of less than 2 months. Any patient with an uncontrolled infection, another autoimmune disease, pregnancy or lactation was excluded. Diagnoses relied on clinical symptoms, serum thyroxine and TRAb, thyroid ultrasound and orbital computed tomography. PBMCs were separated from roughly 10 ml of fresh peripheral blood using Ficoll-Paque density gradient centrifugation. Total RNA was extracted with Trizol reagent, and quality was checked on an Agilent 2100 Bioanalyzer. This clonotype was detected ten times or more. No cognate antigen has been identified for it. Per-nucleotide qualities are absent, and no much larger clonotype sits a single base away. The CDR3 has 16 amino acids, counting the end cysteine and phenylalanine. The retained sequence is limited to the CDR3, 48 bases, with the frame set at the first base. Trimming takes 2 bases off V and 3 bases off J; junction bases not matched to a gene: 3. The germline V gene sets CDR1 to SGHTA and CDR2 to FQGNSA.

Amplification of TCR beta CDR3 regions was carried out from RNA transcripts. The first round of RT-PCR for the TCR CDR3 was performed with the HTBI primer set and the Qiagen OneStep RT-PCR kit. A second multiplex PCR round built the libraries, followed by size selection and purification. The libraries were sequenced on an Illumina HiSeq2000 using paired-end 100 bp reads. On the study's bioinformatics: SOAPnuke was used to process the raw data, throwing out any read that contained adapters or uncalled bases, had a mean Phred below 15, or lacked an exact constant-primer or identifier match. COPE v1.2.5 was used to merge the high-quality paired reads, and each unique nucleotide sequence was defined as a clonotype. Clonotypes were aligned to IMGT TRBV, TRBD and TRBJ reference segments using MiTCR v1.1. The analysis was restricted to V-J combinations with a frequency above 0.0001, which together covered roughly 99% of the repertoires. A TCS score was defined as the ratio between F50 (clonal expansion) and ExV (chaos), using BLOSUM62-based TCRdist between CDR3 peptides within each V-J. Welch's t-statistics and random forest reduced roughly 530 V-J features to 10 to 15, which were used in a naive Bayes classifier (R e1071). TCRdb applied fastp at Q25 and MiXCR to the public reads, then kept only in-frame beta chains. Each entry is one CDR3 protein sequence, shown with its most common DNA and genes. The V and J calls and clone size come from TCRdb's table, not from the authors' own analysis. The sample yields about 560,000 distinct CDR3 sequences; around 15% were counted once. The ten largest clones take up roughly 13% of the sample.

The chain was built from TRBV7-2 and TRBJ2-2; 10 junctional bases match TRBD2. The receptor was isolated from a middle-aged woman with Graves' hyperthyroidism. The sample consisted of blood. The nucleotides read TGTGCCAGCAGCTTACTAGCGGGAGTCGACACCGGGGAGCTGTTTTTT. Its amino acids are CASSLLAGVDTGELFF. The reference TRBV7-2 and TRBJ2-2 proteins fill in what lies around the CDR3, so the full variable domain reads GAGVSQSPSNKVTEKGKDVELRCDPISGHTALYWYRQSLGQGLEFLIYFQGNSAPDKSGLPSDRFSAERTGGSVSTLTIQRTQQEDSAVYLCASSLLAGVDTGELFFGEGSRLTVL.